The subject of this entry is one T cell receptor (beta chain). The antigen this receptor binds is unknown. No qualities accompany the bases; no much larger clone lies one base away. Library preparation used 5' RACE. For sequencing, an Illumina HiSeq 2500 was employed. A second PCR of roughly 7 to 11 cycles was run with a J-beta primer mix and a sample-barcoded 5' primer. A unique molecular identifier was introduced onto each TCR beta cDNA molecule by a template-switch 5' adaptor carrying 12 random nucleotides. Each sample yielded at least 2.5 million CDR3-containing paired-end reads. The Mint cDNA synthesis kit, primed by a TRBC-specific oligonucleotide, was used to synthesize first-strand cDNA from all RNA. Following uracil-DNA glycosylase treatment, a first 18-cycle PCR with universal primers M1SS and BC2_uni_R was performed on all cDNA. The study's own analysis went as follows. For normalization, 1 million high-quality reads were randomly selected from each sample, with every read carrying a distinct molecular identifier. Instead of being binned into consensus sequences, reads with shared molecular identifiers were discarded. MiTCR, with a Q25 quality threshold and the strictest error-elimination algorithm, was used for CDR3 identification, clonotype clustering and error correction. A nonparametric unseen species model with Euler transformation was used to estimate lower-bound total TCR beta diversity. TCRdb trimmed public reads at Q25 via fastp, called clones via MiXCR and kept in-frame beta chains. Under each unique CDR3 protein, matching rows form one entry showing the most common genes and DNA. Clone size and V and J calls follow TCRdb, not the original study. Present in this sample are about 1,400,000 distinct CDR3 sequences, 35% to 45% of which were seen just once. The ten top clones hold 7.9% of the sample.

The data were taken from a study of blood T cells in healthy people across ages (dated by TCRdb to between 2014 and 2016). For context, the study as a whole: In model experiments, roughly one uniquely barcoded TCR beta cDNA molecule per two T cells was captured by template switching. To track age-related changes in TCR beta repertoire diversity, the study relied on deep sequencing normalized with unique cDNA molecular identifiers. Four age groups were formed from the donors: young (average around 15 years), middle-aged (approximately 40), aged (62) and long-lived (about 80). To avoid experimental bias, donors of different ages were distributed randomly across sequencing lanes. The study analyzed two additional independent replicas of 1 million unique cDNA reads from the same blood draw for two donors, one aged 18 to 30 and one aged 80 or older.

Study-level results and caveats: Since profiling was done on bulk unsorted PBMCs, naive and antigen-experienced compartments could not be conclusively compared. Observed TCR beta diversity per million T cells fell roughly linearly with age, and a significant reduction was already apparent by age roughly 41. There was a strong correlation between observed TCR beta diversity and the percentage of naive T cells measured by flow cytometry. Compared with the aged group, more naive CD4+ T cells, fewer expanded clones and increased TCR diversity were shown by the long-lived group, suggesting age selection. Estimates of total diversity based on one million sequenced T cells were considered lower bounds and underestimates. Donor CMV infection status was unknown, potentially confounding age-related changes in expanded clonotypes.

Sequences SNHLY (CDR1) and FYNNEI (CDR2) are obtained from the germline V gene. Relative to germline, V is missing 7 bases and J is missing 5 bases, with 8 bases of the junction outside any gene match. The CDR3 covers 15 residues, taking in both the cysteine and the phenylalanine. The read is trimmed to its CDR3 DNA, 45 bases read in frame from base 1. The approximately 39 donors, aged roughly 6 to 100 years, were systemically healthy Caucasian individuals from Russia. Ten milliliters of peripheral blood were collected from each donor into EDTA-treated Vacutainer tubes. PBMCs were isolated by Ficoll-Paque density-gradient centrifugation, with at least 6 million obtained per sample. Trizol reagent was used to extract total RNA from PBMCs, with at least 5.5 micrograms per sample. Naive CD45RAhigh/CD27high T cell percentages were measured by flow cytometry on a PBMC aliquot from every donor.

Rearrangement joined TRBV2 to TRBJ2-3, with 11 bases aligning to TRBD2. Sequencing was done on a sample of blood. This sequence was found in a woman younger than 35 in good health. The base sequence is TGTGCCAGCATGAGGACTAGCGGGTTTCAAGATACGCAGTATTTT. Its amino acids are CASMRTSGFQDTQYF.